This TCR beta chain stems from a study of cytomegalovirus exposure and HLA in healthy donors. A remark on this clone: Its specificity is not known.

The study's findings and limits: The classifier, whose performance was assessed in both the original and validation cohorts, reportedly diagnosed cytomegalovirus status with high specificity and sensitivity.

Germline V gene sequence: CDR1 LGHNA, CDR2 YNFKEQ. The germline V and J ends were trimmed by 1 base and 5 bases, with 9 bases remaining between them. This CDR3 region has 14 residues. A multiplex PCR was run with 60 Vbeta primers and 13 Jbeta primers. The protocol was immunoSEQ multiplex PCR, while the TCRdb copy is restricted to in-frame clones and leaves out a portion. The sample lists 150,000 to 200,000 clones, around 75% occurring once. This clonotype originated in a young man in good health and CMV-seropositive. Sequenced: PBMCs. The chain joins TRBV4-2 to TRBJ1-5, with a tentative D call TRBD1 (5 bases). CDR3 protein: CASSQGRGDQPQHF. Here the CDR3 DNA reads TGTGCCAGCAGCCAAGGGCGGGGGGATCAGCCCCAGCATTTT.